At least ten counts were recorded for the clone carrying this T cell receptor (beta chain). The data derive from a study of kidney transplant recipient with SARS-CoV-2 infection. The CDR3 is 14 residues long. Germline CDR1 reads MNHEY; CDR2 reads SVGAGI. Unmatched junction bases numbered 5, after V lost 8 bases and J lost 2 bases. MiXCR was run by TCRdb on the reads, yielding one entry per CDR3 protein. Of 250,000 or so distinct CDR3 sequences in the sample, 29% were seen once. The clonotype comes from a male patient aged 30 to 39 who had COVID-19 and was a kidney transplant recipient. Some of these T cells may belong to the graft donor. The rearrangement links TRBV6-5 to TRBJ1-5, with 8 bases identical to TRBD1. This specimen was a blood sample, taken at baseline and between days 110 and 120 from a kidney transplant recipient. The CDR3: CASSGGGGNQPQHF. CDR3 DNA: TGTGCCAGCTCAGGGGGCGGTGGCAATCAGCCCCAGCATTTT.